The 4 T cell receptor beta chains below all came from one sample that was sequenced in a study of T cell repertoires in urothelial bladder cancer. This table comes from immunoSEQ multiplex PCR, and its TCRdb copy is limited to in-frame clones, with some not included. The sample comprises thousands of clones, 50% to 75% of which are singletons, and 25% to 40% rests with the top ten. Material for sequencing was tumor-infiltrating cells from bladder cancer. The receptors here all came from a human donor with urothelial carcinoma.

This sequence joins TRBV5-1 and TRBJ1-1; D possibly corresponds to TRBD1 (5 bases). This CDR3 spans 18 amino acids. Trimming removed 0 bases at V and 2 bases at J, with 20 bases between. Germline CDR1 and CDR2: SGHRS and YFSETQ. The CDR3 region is CASSLGPGRKEINTEAFF. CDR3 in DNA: TGCGCCAGCAGCTTGGGTCCGGGACGAAAGGAGATTAACACTGAAGCTTTCTTT.

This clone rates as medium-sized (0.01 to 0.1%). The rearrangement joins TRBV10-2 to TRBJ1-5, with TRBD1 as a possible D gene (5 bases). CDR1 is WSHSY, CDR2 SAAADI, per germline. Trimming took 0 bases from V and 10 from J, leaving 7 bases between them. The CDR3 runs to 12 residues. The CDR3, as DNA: TGCGCCAGCAGTGAGTCGCAGGGACCCCAGCATTTT. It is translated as CASSESQGPQHF.

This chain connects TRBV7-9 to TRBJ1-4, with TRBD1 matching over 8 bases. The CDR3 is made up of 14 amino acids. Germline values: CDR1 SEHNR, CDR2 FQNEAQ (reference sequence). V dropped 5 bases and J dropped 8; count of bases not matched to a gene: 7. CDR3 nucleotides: TGTGCCAGCAGCCCAGGACAGGGTGGCGAAAAACTGTTTTTT. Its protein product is CASSPGQGGEKLFF.

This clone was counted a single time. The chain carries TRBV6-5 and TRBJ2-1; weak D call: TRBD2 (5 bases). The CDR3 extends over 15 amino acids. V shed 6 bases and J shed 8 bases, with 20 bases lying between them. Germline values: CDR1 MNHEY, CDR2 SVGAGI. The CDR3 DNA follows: TGTGCCAGCAGGGCTTATGGGGTCCCGGGGTATGAGCAGTTCTTC. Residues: CASRAYGVPGYEQFF.